One sample yielded the 20 T cell receptor beta chains listed below, sequenced in a study of sequential checkpoint blockade in melanoma. Assay: immunoSEQ multiplex PCR; the TCRdb copy retains only in-frame clones and omits some. The sample carries 15,000 to 20,000 clones, around four fifths recorded once. This sample's treatment: randomized to nivolumab then ipilimumab (arm A) or the reverse (arm B). The sequenced sample was CD8+ T cells sorted from blood (inferred from file names), obtained from a patient given nivolumab and ipilimumab in sequence. The receptor source for this set is a human donor with melanoma.

This chain uses TRBV10-2 with TRBJ2-2; TRBD1 aligns across 9 bases. The CDR3 totals 19 residues. Germline trimming cut 6 bases from V and 5 bases from J; bases unmatched to any gene: 19. CDR1 is WSHSY, CDR2 SAAADI, per germline. The DNA of the CDR3 is TGCGCCAGCAGGGGTGAGGGACAGGGAGGAGGTGACCGAACCGGGGAGCTGTTTTTT. Amino acids: CASRGEGQGGGDRTGELFF.

The chain has TRBV18 and TRBJ1-4; D unclear. The CDR3 runs to 14 residues. CDR1 and CDR2 from the germline V gene are KGHSH and LQKENI. V shed 3 bases and J shed 4 bases, with 9 bases lying between them. The CDR3 DNA reads TGTGCCAGCTCACCCTTCCCCGTTAATGAAAAACTGTTTTTT. Encoded protein: CASSPFPVNEKLFF.

This clone was seen a single time. V and J are TRBV7-9 and TRBJ2-7; weak D call: TRBD2 (6 bases). The CDR3 contains 19 residues. The germline CDR1 and CDR2 sequences are SEHNR and FQNEAQ (reference sequence). The ends were cut back, 0 bases at V and 2 bases at J, with 23 bases in the middle. CDR3 in amino acids: CASSLASGESFLFPYEQYF. The DNA for the CDR3 is TGTGCCAGCAGCTTAGCTTCGGGGGAATCCTTCCTTTTTCCCTACGAGCAGTACTTC. Based on the CDR3 plus reference TRBV7-9 and TRBJ2-7, the full variable domain is DTGVSQNPRHKITKRGQNVTFRCDPISEHNRLYWYRQTLGQGPEFLTYFQNEAQLEKSRLLSDRFSAERPKGSFSTLEIQRTEQGDSAMYLCASSLASGESFLFPYEQYFGPGTRLTVT.

CDR3 DNA: TGCAGCGTAAACGGGGAAGGGGGACAGATTAACTATGGCTACACCTTC. Translation gives CSVNGEGGQINYGYTF. J is TRBJ1-2 and V is TRBV29-1, with 7 nucleotides matching TRBD1. With V trimmed by 6 bases and J by 1 base, 14 bases remained unmatched. The germline V gene encodes CDR1 SQVTM and CDR2 ANQGSEA. The CDR3 is 16 residues long.

This chain joins TRBV25-1 and TRBJ2-7; 9 nucleotides agree with TRBD1. The CDR3 runs 15 residues. CDR1 is MGHDK, CDR2 SYGVNS, per germline. J gave up 2 bases and V 1 base, and 3 bases lay outside the gene matches. CDR3 residues: CASSESRTGAYEQYF. CDR3 DNA sequence: TGTGCCAGCAGTGAATCCCGGACAGGGGCCTACGAGCAGTACTTC.

The rearrangement uses TRBV30 and TRBJ2-4, with a tentative D call TRBD2 (5 bases). This CDR3 comprises 14 residues. Germline CDR1 is GTSNPN and CDR2 is SVGIG (reference sequence). The V end was cut by 4 bases, the J end by 8 bases, with 18 bases between. CDR3 sequence reads: CAWKVAGGADIQYF. The CDR3 coding sequence is TGTGCCTGGAAGGTTGCGGGCGGTGCGGACATTCAGTACTTC.

The chain carries TRBV9 and TRBJ2-1; 7 bases fit TRBD2. CDR3 length equals 15 residues. CDR1 and CDR2 (germline): SGDLS, YYNGEE. The V segment lost 3 bases and the J segment 4 bases; nucleotides outside the gene matches: 7. CDR3 sequence (DNA): TGTGCCAGCAGCGGAGGCGGGAGAGGGTACAATGAGCAGTTCTTC. This sequence encodes CASSGGGRGYNEQFF.

The V call is TRBV11-2, the J call TRBJ2-7; weak D call: TRBD2 (5 bases). CDR3 size: 15 residues. Per the germline V gene, CDR1 is SGHAT and CDR2 is FQNNGV. The V gene lost 1 base and the J gene lost 0 bases, with 10 bases spanning the gap. The CDR3, as DNA: TGTGCCAGCAGCTTAGGTCGGGGTTCCTCCTACGAGCAGTACTTC. As protein: CASSLGRGSSYEQYF.

The rearrangement uses TRBV7-9 and TRBJ2-2; 7 nucleotides line up with TRBD1. The CDR3 is 12 amino acids. Losses at the gene ends were 6 bases for V and 6 bases for J; bases not matched to a gene: 1. Germline-derived CDR1 and CDR2 are SEHNR and FQNEAQ (reference sequence). CDR3 coding DNA: TGTGCCAGCAGGACAGGGTCCGGGGAGCTGTTTTTT. As protein: CASRTGSGELFF.

The gene calls are TRBV29-1 and TRBJ2-3; D may be TRBD2 (5 bases). In germline, CDR1 is SQVTM, CDR2 ANQGSEA. The V end was cut by 5 bases, the J end by 5 bases, with 17 bases between. The CDR3 runs 14 residues. For the CDR3, the DNA is TGCAGCGTTCGTAGTGGGAGAAGCGTAGATACGCAGTATTTT. It encodes CSVRSGRSVDTQYF.

The chain combines TRBV13 with TRBJ2-5; unclear D gene. The DNA end favors TRBJ2-7, so the J call may be wrong. The CDR3 runs 13 residues. Germline V gene lookup returns CDR1 PRHDT and CDR2 FYEKMQ (reference sequence). CDR3 loop: CASSLGRAYEQYF. In nucleotides, the CDR3 is TGTGCCAGCAGCTTAGGGCGCGCCTACGAGCAGTACTTC.

The chain combines TRBV29-1 with TRBJ2-7; a weak D match, TRBD1 (5 bases). Trimming removed 8 bases from V and 0 bases from J, with 11 bases in between. This CDR3 is built from 12 residues. CDR1 and CDR2 (germline): SQVTM, ANQGSEA. The chain's CDR3 is CSTRTPSYEQYF. CDR3 sequence (DNA): TGCAGCACTCGGACACCCTCCTACGAGCAGTACTTC.

This clone was observed a handful of times. The V and J genes are TRBV6-4 and TRBJ1-5; no firm D call. This CDR3 has 14 residues. Germline V gene data show CDR1 as MRHNA and CDR2 as SNTAGT. V lost 0 bases and J 9 bases, leaving 12 bases between the germline ends. CDR3 loop: CASSDSAAAGPQHF. In DNA, the CDR3 is TGTGCCAGCAGTGACTCGGCAGCTGCAGGGCCCCAGCATTTT.

DNA for the CDR3: TGTGCCTGGAGTGTAAGTTCGGCGGTAACCTCCTACGAGCAGTACTTC. Residues: CAWSVSSAVTSYEQYF. The gene calls are TRBV30 and TRBJ2-7, with D hard to call. Trimming took off 0 bases at V and 0 bases at J, with 15 bases between the two ends. CDR1 and CDR2 (germline): GTSNPN, SVGIG (reference sequence). This CDR3 spans 16 amino acids.

This sequence joins TRBV15 and TRBJ2-2; 14 positions match TRBD2. This CDR3 region has 24 residues. Looked up from germline, CDR1 is LNHNV and CDR2 is YYDKDF (reference sequence). With 5 bases clipped from V and 6 bases from J, the junction kept 29 bases outside the gene matches. The CDR3 reads CATSRERTGSGTSGRGFVAGELFF. CDR3 sequence (DNA): TGTGCCACCAGCCGCGAACGGACAGGGAGCGGGACTAGCGGGAGAGGATTTGTCGCCGGGGAGCTGTTTTTT.

In its sample, this clone was seen once. The V call is TRBV9, the J call TRBJ2-1; D remains unclear. The V end was cut by 0 bases, the J end by 9 bases, with 22 bases between. CDR1 SGDLS and CDR2 YYNGEE come from the germline V gene. CDR3 length: 17 amino acids. The CDR3 sequence: CASSVDLSLVAAGEQFF. For the CDR3, the DNA is TGTGCCAGCAGCGTAGACTTGAGTCTTGTGGCGGCCGGTGAGCAGTTCTTC.

The CDR3 sequence: CASRPQRSDRDFFSYNEQFF. Written as DNA, the CDR3 is TGTGCCAGCAGACCCCAGCGGAGTGACAGGGATTTTTTCTCCTACAATGAGCAGTTCTTC. The chain couples TRBV27 to TRBJ2-1; 7 bases match TRBD1. Germline V lookup: CDR1 MNHEY, CDR2 SMNVEV (reference sequence). V lost 6 bases and J lost 0; bases outside the gene matches: 20. This CDR3 comprises 20 residues.

This chain uses TRBV7-7 with TRBJ2-7, with 13 bases identical to TRBD2. V lost 5 bases, J lost 6 bases, and 16 bases stayed unmatched. The V gene's germline CDR1 is SSHAT and CDR2 FNYEAQ (reference sequence). The CDR3 runs 18 residues. CDR3 protein: CASSRVTSGRASSTEQYF. The CDR3 DNA follows: TGTGCCAGCAGCCGCGTAACTAGCGGGAGGGCGAGTTCAACCGAGCAGTACTTC.

The J gene is TRBJ2-1, the V gene TRBV30; D is ambiguous. The CDR3 totals 13 residues. Germline loops: CDR1 GTSNPN, CDR2 SVGIG (reference sequence). Trimming removed 3 bases at V and 10 bases at J, with 16 bases between. The CDR3: CAWSHTTSGEQFF. In DNA form, the CDR3 reads TGTGCCTGGAGCCATACTACTTCCGGGGAGCAGTTCTTC.

The chain couples TRBV4-1 to TRBJ2-7; no clear D gene. The germline V gene has CDR1 MGHRA and CDR2 YSYEKL. The CDR3 has 13 residues. The V end lost 1 base, the J end lost 6 bases, and 10 bases lay between the germline ends. This chain's CDR3 is CASSQVGDREQYF. CDR3 coding DNA: TGCGCCAGCAGCCAAGTGGGCGATCGCGAGCAGTACTTC.